The 18 T cell receptor beta chains in this list originate from one sample, sequenced in a study of cytomegalovirus exposure and HLA in healthy donors. Both 60 Vbeta primers and 13 Jbeta primers went into the PCR. Sequenced by immunoSEQ multiplex PCR; TCRdb stores in-frame clones only, minus some. This table has roughly 200,000 clones, approximately 87% appearing once. The specimen sequenced was PBMCs. Receptors originate from a man aged 30 to 39 in good health and CMV-seronegative.

The chain combines TRBV6-5 with TRBJ2-3, with no clear D. Germline V gives CDR1 MNHEY, CDR2 SVGAGI. V gave up 6 bases and J gave up 2 bases, with 9 bases separating them. This CDR3 region has 13 residues. The CDR3 loop is CASSKPNTDTQYF. The CDR3 coding sequence is TGTGCCAGCAGCAAGCCAAACACAGATACGCAGTATTTT.

This chain connects TRBV25-1 to TRBJ2-5; TRBD1 agrees at 7 bases. This CDR3 is 14 amino acids long. V shed 1 base, J shed 2 bases, and the junction held 1 base outside the gene matches. Germline-derived CDR1 and CDR2 are MGHDK and SYGVNS. The CDR3 reads CASSEWDSQETQYF. CDR3 DNA: TGTGCCAGCAGTGAATGGGACAGTCAAGAGACCCAGTACTTC.

CDR3 sequence reads: CASSAELGNQPQHF. CDR3 DNA sequence: TGTGCCAGCAGTGCCGAACTAGGGAATCAGCCCCAGCATTTT. The V call is TRBV6-1, the J call TRBJ1-5; no clear D. The germline V and J ends were trimmed by 4 bases and 4 bases, with 11 bases remaining between them. The CDR3 runs 14 residues. Germline CDR1 MNHNS, CDR2 SASEGT.

The rearrangement uses TRBV4-3 and TRBJ1-5, with D unresolved. Trimming removed 1 base from V and 0 bases from J, with 7 bases in between. The CDR3 is made up of 15 amino acids. Germline V gives CDR1 LGHNA, CDR2 YSLEER. The CDR3 loop is CASSQGLSSNQPQHF. As DNA, the CDR3 is TGCGCCAGCAGCCAAGGGCTTTCTAGCAATCAGCCCCAGCATTTT.

The DNA for the CDR3 is TGTGCAAGTCGCTCGCCTAGCGGGGGGTTTGAGACCCAGTACTTC. It translates to CASRSPSGGFETQYF. V gene TRBV12-2 combines with J gene TRBJ2-5; no DNA check was done on the table's D call, TRBD2. TRBV12-2 corresponds to a pseudogene. The CDR3 is made up of 15 amino acids.

This clone came up a few times. CDR3 loop: CAWIAGGYGYTF. The CDR3 DNA reads TGTGCCTGGATCGCGGGGGGCTATGGCTACACCTTC. The genes are TRBV30 and TRBJ1-2; possible D gene TRBD1, 5 bases. Trimming shortened V by 4 bases and J by 4 bases, and 10 bases separated the two germline ends. The V gene's germline CDR1 is GTSNPN and CDR2 SVGIG (reference sequence). The CDR3 loop spans 12 amino acids.

The J gene is TRBJ2-5, the V gene TRBV7-9; D is unresolved. The germline V and J ends were trimmed by 1 base and 5 bases, with 8 bases remaining between them. The CDR3 has 13 residues. Germline CDR1 and CDR2: SEHNR and FQNEAQ (reference sequence). CDR3: CASSLGSWETQYF. CDR3 nucleotides: TGTGCCAGCAGCTTAGGCAGTTGGGAGACCCAGTACTTC.

The V and J genes are TRBV19 and TRBJ1-1; D is perhaps TRBD1 (6 bases). Trimming removed 5 bases at V and 0 bases at J, with 22 bases between. Germline V gene data show CDR1 as LNHDA and CDR2 as SQIVND (reference sequence). This CDR3 has 18 residues. The CDR3 coding sequence is TGTGCCAGTAGTCCCTACCTCGAGGCGGGGGCGGTGAACACTGAAGCTTTCTTT. Its translation: CASSPYLEAGAVNTEAFF.

The V call is TRBV2, the J call TRBJ1-5; D is perhaps TRBD1 (5 bases). The CDR3 has 14 residues. The germline V gene has CDR1 SNHLY and CDR2 FYNNEI. V dropped 5 bases and J dropped 7 bases, with 15 bases sitting between them. CDR3 in amino acids: CASSLAGNGQPQHF. The CDR3 coding sequence is TGTGCCAGCAGTTTGGCAGGGAATGGACAGCCCCAGCATTTT. Full variable domain (missing parts from reference TRBV2 and TRBJ1-5): EPEVTQTPSHQVTQMGQEVILRCVPISNHLYFYWYRQILGQKVEFLVSFYNNEISEKSEIFDDQFSVERPDGSNFTLKIRSTKLEDSAMYFCASSLAGNGQPQHFGDGTRLSIL.

The chain uses TRBV15 and TRBJ2-7, with D unresolved. CDR1 and CDR2 from the germline V gene are LNHNV and YYDKDF (reference sequence). The ends were cut back, 3 bases at V and 2 bases at J, with 8 bases in the middle. There are 13 residues in the CDR3. As DNA, the CDR3 is TGTGCCACCAGCAGGACTGTAACCTACGAGCAGTACTTC. It encodes CATSRTVTYEQYF.

The chain uses TRBV11-2 and TRBJ1-2; no clear D. The ends were cut back, 5 bases at V and 7 bases at J, with 11 bases in the middle. The germline gives CDR1 SGHAT, CDR2 FQNNGV. The length of the CDR3 is 12 residues. This CDR3 reads CASSPLVSGYTF. In DNA, the CDR3 is TGTGCCAGCAGCCCCCTCGTTTCTGGCTACACCTTC.

V usage is TRBV5-1 and J usage is TRBJ1-5; D not resolved. From germline, CDR1 is SGHRS and CDR2 YFSETQ. V lost 7 bases and J 6 bases, leaving 8 bases between the germline ends. This CDR3 region has 11 residues. This chain's CDR3 is CASEGSQPQHF. In nucleotides, the CDR3 is TGCGCCAGCGAGGGTAGTCAGCCCCAGCATTTT.

The gene calls are TRBV27 and TRBJ1-2; weak D call: TRBD1 (6 bases). The CDR3 runs to 14 residues. Looked up from germline, CDR1 is MNHEY and CDR2 is SMNVEV (reference sequence). Trimming removed 8 bases at V and 1 base at J, with 14 bases between. CDR3 sequence (DNA): TGTGCCAGCGCCCCACAGGGCCGTAACTATGGCTACACCTTC. It specifies CASAPQGRNYGYTF.

The gene calls are TRBV4-3 and TRBJ2-2, with D maybe TRBD1 (5 bases). The CDR3 has 14 residues. Trimming left V 4 bases short and J 13 bases short, with 19 bases between. Per the germline V gene, CDR1 is LGHNA and CDR2 is YSLEER. The CDR3 loop reads CASSPQRGGGGLFF. The CDR3 nucleotides read TGCGCCAGCAGCCCCCAAAGGGGCGGTGGTGGGCTGTTTTTT.

This clone was detected only a few times. This rearrangement joins TRBV6-5 to TRBJ2-7, with 11 bases that match TRBD2. This CDR3 contains 15 residues. Per the germline V gene, CDR1 is MNHEY and CDR2 is SVGAGI. V shed 1 base and J 6 bases; nucleotides not matched to a gene: 5. The CDR3 DNA follows: TGTGCCAGCAGTTACTATAGCGGGGGGGCCCGCGAGCAGTACTTC. Encoded protein: CASSYYSGGAREQYF.

The chain uses TRBV4-3 and TRBJ1-4; D is ambiguous. The germline gives CDR1 LGHNA, CDR2 YSLEER. Trimming stripped 0 bases from V and 4 bases from J, with 6 bases between. This CDR3 is built from 14 residues. CDR3 DNA sequence: TGCGCCAGCAGCCAAGAGGAGAGTAATGAAAAACTGTTTTTT. Translated, it gives CASSQEESNEKLFF.

V gene TRBV4-3 combines with J gene TRBJ2-2; D gene unclear. Trimming pared 0 bases from V and 3 bases from J, leaving 8 bases between. This CDR3 region has 15 residues. Germline V CDR1 and CDR2: LGHNA, YSLEER. For the CDR3, the DNA is TGCGCCAGCAGCCAAGATCAGGTGGACACCGGGGAGCTGTTTTTT. Its protein is CASSQDQVDTGELFF.

CDR3 coding DNA: TGTGCCAGCAGCTTAGCTGTGAGAAGTGGCTACACCTTC. Amino acid sequence: CASSLAVRSGYTF. The chain has TRBV7-2 and TRBJ1-2; D ambiguous. Germline V CDR1 and CDR2: SGHTA, FQGNSA. V was cut by 0 bases and J by 7 bases, with 9 bases left in between. The CDR3 totals 13 residues.